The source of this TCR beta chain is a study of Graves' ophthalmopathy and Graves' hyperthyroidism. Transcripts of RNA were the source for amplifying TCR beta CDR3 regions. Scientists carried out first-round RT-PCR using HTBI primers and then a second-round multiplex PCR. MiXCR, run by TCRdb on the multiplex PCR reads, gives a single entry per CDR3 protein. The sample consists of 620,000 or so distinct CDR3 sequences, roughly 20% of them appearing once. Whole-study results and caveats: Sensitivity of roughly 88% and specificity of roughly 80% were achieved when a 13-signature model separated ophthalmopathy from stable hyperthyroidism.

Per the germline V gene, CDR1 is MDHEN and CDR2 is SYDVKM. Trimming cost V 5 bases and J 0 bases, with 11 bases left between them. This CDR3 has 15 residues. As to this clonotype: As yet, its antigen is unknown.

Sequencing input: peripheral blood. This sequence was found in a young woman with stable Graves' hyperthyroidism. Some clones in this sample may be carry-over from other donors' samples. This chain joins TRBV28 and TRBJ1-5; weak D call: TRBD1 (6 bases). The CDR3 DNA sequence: TGTGCCAGCAGTCGGGACACGTATAGCAATCAGCCCCAGCATTTT. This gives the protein CASSRDTYSNQPQHF.